These 10 T cell receptor beta chains originate from one sample sequenced in a study of T cell repertoires in cytomegalovirus infection. TCRdb independently ran MiXCR on the reads; one entry per CDR3 protein. The data contain 85,000 to 130,000 distinct CDR3 sequences, 23% of them singletons. The specimen was CD8+ T cells from PBMCs. Every receptor here comes from a human donor in good health (CMV status not recorded). Some clones in this sample may be carry-over from other donors' samples.

This clonotype has more than one count but fewer than ten. The chain couples TRBV13 to TRBJ1-6; unclear D gene. Deletions cut 1 base from V and 9 bases from J, with 10 bases between. CDR3 size: 14 residues. Germline loops: CDR1 PRHDT, CDR2 FYEKMQ (reference sequence). The CDR3 DNA reads TGTGCCAGCAGCTTAGAGGCAGGATCTTCACCCCTCCACTTT. Amino acid sequence: CASSLEAGSSPLHF.

Comments on this clonotype: The limits of the CDR3 on the DNA are not certain, so only TCRdb's listed CDR3 is given. J is TRBJ2-6 and V is TRBV7-3; TRBD1, the table's D call, lacks a check against the DNA. The CDR3 contains 15 residues when both ends are counted. CDR1 and CDR2 (germline): SGHTA, FQGTGA. CDR3 sequence: CASSSSGMGANVLTF.

This clonotype was picked up a small number of times. V usage is TRBV11-3 and J usage is TRBJ2-2; D is perhaps TRBD2 (7 bases). The CDR3 is made up of 17 amino acids. V shed 4 bases and J shed 3 bases, with 18 bases lying between them. CDR1 and CDR2 (germline): SGHNT, YENEEA. As DNA, the CDR3 is TGTGCCAGCAGCTCCCCCCCCGGGGGGCTCGACACCGGGGAGCTGTTTTTT. Translation gives CASSSPPGGLDTGELFF.

This clonotype was detected once. V is TRBV6-2 or TRBV6-3 and J is TRBJ1-2; perhaps TRBD1 as D (5 bases). Looked up from germline, CDR1 is MNHEY and CDR2 is SVGEGT. V was pared by 7 bases and J by 4 bases, with 13 bases between. This CDR3 is 13 amino acids long. Here the CDR3 reads CASNQQGSYGYTF. The CDR3 region has the DNA TGTGCCAGCAACCAGCAGGGTTCCTATGGCTACACCTTC.

This clonotype has ten or more counts. The V call is TRBV28, the J call TRBJ2-5, with TRBD2 matching over 11 bases. J gave up 4 bases and V 5 bases, and 6 bases lay outside the gene matches. This CDR3 contains 15 residues. CDR1 MDHEN and CDR2 SYDVKM come from the germline V gene. The CDR3 here is CASSRLAGPRETQYF. CDR3 coding DNA: TGTGCCAGCAGTCGACTAGCGGGGCCCCGAGAGACCCAGTACTTC.

Concerning this clonotype: A junction boundary mismatches the germline segment, possibly from a read error. V and J are TRBV28 and TRBJ2-7; D gene ambiguous. The V gene's germline CDR1 is MDHEN and CDR2 SYDVKM. This CDR3 is built from 13 residues. The DNA of the CDR3 is TGTGCCAACAGTTCCCGGCTCCGGGACGAGCAGTACTTC. It specifies CANSSRLRDEQYF.

Ten or more counts support this clonotype. The chain joins TRBV7-2 to TRBJ2-1; 7 bases fit TRBD2. This CDR3 has 14 residues. CDR1 and CDR2 from the germline V gene are SGHTA and FQGNSA. V lost 4 bases to trimming and J lost 7 bases; unmatched junction nucleotides: 7. The CDR3 nucleotides are TGTGCCAGCAGCTCCGGACGGGGGGAGAATGAGCAGTTCTTC. It encodes CASSSGRGENEQFF.

This chain links TRBV12-3 or TRBV12-4 with TRBJ1-5; 9 bases agree with TRBD1. CDR3 length: 15 amino acids. Losses at the gene ends were 7 bases for V and 4 bases for J; bases not matched to a gene: 8. The CDR3 reads CASKDGTGMNQPQHF. The CDR3 nucleotides read TGTGCCAGCAAGGACGGGACAGGGATGAATCAGCCCCAGCATTTT.

This chain connects TRBV24-1 to TRBJ1-1; D is uncertain. Looked up from germline, CDR1 is KGHDR and CDR2 is SFDVKD. V lost 6 bases and J 7 bases, leaving 5 bases between the germline ends. The CDR3 consists of 10 residues. CDR3 amino acids: CATSRVEAFF. In nucleotides, the CDR3 is TGTGCCACCAGTAGAGTTGAAGCTTTCTTT.

The sample holds a few counts of this clonotype. J is TRBJ1-1 and V is TRBV7-9, with 7 bases fitting TRBD1. The CDR3 is made up of 16 amino acids. Germline V gene data show CDR1 as SEHNR and CDR2 as FQNEAQ (reference sequence). V lost 5 bases, J lost 5 bases, and 14 bases stayed unmatched. The CDR3 sequence is CASSARDREGGTEAFF. The CDR3 DNA reads TGTGCCAGCAGCGCCCGGGACAGAGAAGGGGGAACTGAAGCTTTCTTT. The full variable domain, rest sourced from reference TRBV7-9 and TRBJ1-1, is DTGVSQNPRHKITKRGQNVTFRCDPISEHNRLYWYRQTLGQGPEFLTYFQNEAQLEKSRLLSDRFSAERPKGSFSTLEIQRTEQGDSAMYLCASSARDREGGTEAFFGQGTRLTVV.